This TCR beta chain is from a study of graft-versus-host responses after intestinal transplantation. General observations from the study: Recipient-marrow GvH clones were detected, some having first appeared in ileum or blood.

Details on this clone: What it recognizes is unknown.

The CDR3 has 12 residues. Germline CDR1 and CDR2: SGHDT and YYEEEE. V lost 4 bases and J lost 4, with 9 bases in between. The table came from immunoSEQ multiplex PCR; TCRdb's copy has only in-frame clones and leaves some out. In the table there are about 110,000 clones, over 85% of which are singletons. V is TRBV5-6 and J is TRBJ2-7, with D unresolved. Sample: unstimulated CD8+ T cells sorted from spleen or lymph node cells, taken before intestinal transplant. This receptor was obtained from a human donor who received an intestinal transplant. CDR3 sequence reads: CASSENVYEQYF. For the CDR3, the DNA is TGTGCCAGCAGCGAAAACGTTTACGAGCAGTACTTC. The full variable domain, in which reference TRBV5-6 and TRBJ2-7 provide the parts outside the CDR3, is DAGVTQSPTHLIKTRGQQVTLRCSPKSGHDTVSWYQQALGQGPQFIFQYYEEEERQRGNFPDRFSGHQFPNYSSELNVNALLLGDSALYLCASSENVYEQYFGPGTRLTVT.